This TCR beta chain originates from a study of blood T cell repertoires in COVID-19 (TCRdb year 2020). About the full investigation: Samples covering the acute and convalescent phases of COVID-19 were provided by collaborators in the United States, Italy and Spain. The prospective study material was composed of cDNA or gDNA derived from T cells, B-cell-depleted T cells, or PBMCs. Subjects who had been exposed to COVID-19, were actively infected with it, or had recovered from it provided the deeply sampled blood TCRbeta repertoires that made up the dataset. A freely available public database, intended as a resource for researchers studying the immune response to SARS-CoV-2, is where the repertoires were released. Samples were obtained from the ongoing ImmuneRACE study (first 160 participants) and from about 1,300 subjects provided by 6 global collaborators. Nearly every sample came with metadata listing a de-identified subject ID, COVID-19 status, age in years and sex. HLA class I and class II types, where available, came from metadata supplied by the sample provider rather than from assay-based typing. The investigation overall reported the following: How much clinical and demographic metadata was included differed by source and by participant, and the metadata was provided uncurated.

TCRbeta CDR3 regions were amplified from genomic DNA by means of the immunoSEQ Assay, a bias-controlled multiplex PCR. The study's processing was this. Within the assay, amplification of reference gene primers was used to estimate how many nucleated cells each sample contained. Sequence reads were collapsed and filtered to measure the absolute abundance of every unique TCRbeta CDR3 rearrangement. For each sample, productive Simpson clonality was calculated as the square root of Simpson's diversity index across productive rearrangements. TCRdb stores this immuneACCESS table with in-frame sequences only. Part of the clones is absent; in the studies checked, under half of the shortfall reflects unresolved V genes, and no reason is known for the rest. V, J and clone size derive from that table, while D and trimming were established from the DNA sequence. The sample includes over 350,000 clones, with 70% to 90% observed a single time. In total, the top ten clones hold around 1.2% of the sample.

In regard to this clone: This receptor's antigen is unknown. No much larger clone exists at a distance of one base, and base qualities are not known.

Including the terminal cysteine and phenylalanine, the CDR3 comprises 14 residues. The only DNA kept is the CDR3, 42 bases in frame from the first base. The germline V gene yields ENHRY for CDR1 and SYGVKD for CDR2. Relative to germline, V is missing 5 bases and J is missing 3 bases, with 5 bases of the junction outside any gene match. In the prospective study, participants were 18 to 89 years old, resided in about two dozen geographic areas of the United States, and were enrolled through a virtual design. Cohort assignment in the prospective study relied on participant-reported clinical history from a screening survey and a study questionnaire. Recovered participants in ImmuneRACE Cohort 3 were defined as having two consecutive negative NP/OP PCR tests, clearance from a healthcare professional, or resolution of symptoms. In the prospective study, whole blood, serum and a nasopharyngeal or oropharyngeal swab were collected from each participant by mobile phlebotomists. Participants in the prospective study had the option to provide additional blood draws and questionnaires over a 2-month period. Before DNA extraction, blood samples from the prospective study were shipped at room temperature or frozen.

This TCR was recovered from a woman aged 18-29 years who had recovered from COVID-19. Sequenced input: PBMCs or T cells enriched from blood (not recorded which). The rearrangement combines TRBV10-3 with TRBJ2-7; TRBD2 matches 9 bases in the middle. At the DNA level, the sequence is TGTGCCATCAGTATAGCGGGGGAGATCTACGAGCAGTACTTC. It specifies CAISIAGEIYEQYF.